These 9 T cell receptor beta chains originate from one sample sequenced in a study of persistence of HIV-infected CD4 T cells. An overlapping HIV-1 Gag peptide pool stimulated these cells at roughly 1 ug/peptide/mL. CD40L/CD69 double-negative CD45RO-high memory CD4+ T cells were collected. Sequencing used immunoSEQ version 4 in survey mode. This table comes from immunoSEQ multiplex PCR, and its TCRdb copy is limited to in-frame clones, with some not included. The sample contains just under 65,000 clones, less than 85% of which appear only once. The antigens for these receptors are not known. This material consisted of CD4+ T cells sorted from PBMCs after roughly 17-hour stimulation, taken from a patient who received antiretroviral therapy. The receptor set was obtained from an adult man with HIV who was CMV-seropositive.

V usage is TRBV28 and J usage is TRBJ2-7; D gene ambiguous. Trimming left V 2 bases short and J 1 base short, with 9 bases between. The CDR3 is 14 residues long. Per the germline V gene, CDR1 is MDHEN and CDR2 is SYDVKM. This CDR3 is CASSLPDVSYEQYF. DNA of the CDR3: TGTGCCAGCAGTTTACCGGACGTTTCCTACGAGCAGTACTTC.

The CDR3: CATSRDYRVSYNEQFF. The CDR3 bases are TGTGCCACCAGCAGAGATTACAGGGTCTCCTACAATGAGCAGTTCTTC. V and J are TRBV15 and TRBJ2-1; maybe TRBD1 (6 bases). From germline, CDR1 is LNHNV and CDR2 YYDKDF (reference sequence). Trimming cost V 0 bases and J 0 bases, with 9 bases left between them. The CDR3 runs to 16 residues.

The gene calls are TRBV6-6 and TRBJ2-7, with TRBD1 matching over 8 bases. CDR1 and CDR2 (germline): MNHNY, SVGAGI (reference sequence). V was pared by 8 bases and J by 2 bases, with 8 bases of the junction left unmatched. This CDR3 is 14 amino acids long. The chain's CDR3 is CASWVDRGPYEQYF. In DNA, the CDR3 is TGTGCCAGCTGGGTTGACAGGGGTCCCTACGAGCAGTACTTC.

The chain is built from TRBV9 and TRBJ2-3, with no clear D. Germline assignment: CDR1 SGDLS and CDR2 YYNGEE. The CDR3 spans 13 residues. The V end was cut by 4 bases, the J end by 6 bases, with 12 bases between. The CDR3 spells CASSPGFQDTQYF. CDR3 DNA: TGTGCCAGCAGCCCCGGATTCCAGGATACGCAGTATTTT.

V usage is TRBV19 and J usage is TRBJ2-1, with 9 bases matching TRBD1. The CDR3 is made up of 14 amino acids. Germline CDR1 LNHDA, CDR2 SQIVND (reference sequence). Trimming cost V 3 bases and J 6 bases; bases outside gene matches: 3. Here the CDR3 DNA reads TGTGCCAGTAGTATTGACAGGGGGATCAATGAGCAGTTCTTC. Translating gives CASSIDRGINEQFF.

The rearrangement links TRBV4-2 to TRBJ2-5; D tentatively fits TRBD1 or TRBD2 (5 bases each). V was trimmed by 4 bases and J by 1 base, leaving 13 bases between them. This CDR3 contains 15 residues. Germline V CDR1 and CDR2: LGHNA, YNFKEQ. The CDR3 sequence is CASSPGTQFQETQYF. As DNA, the CDR3 is TGTGCCAGCAGCCCCGGGACCCAATTCCAAGAGACCCAGTACTTC.

The chain couples TRBV10-1 to TRBJ2-3; D is perhaps TRBD2 (7 bases). The ends were cut back, 4 bases at V and 1 base at J, with 21 bases in the middle. The CDR3 length is 18 residues. Per the germline V gene, CDR1 is WNHNN and CDR2 is SYGVQD (reference sequence). CDR3 nucleotides: TGCGCCAGCAGTGTAAATGCCGGGGGGCGGGCGGGCACAGATACGCAGTATTTT. Amino acid sequence: CASSVNAGGRAGTDTQYF.

The chain couples TRBV6-1 to TRBJ1-5; tentatively, D is TRBD1 (5 bases). Trimming cost V 3 bases and J 9 bases, with 12 bases left between them. In germline, CDR1 is MNHNS, CDR2 SASEGT. This CDR3 spans 13 amino acids. This chain's CDR3 is CASSEGPLAPQHF. CDR3 bases: TGTGCCAGCAGTGAGGGGCCCCTTGCGCCCCAGCATTTT.

The chain recombines TRBV9 with TRBJ1-6; 7 bases are shared with TRBD1. V trimming: 3 bases; J trimming: 10 bases; junction bases outside the gene matches: 10. CDR1 and CDR2 from the germline V gene are SGDLS and YYNGEE. The CDR3 covers 15 residues. As DNA, the CDR3 is TGTGCCAGCAGCGACCGACAGGGCGTAAGGTCACCCCTCCACTTT. Its translation: CASSDRQGVRSPLHF.